This is a list of T cell receptor beta chains from one sample in a study of blood T cell repertoires in COVID-19. Sequencing used immunoSEQ multiplex PCR; TCRdb keeps in-frame clones, though not all of them. The sample includes 250,000 to 350,000 clones, 65% to 85% seen only once; the top ten take more than 1.1%. Sequencing was done on a sample of peripheral blood. Receptor source: a human donor with COVID-19, enrolled during active disease. The donor label of this sample is uncertain. The CDR3 runs from the conserved cysteine through the conserved F or W. Size tells how often a clone was seen (once, few, many) or the class of an expanded clone, and some rows leave it out.

J: TRBJ2-7; V: TRBV7-7; size: .; CDR3: CASSLAISGGGEQYF
J: TRBJ1-2; V: TRBV5-1; size: .; CDR3: CASSLEGGRDYGYTF
J: TRBJ2-7; V: TRBV18; size: .; CDR3: CASSPQWTGGRYEQYF
J: TRBJ2-3; V: TRBV6-5; size: .; CDR3: CASSYDRKGDTQYF
J: TRBJ1-2; V: TRBV6-1; size: few; CDR3: CASSEPGRWGYTF
J: TRBJ1-1; V: TRBV27; size: .; CDR3: CASSPEGGAGTEAFF
J: TRBJ2-3; V: TRBV6-6; size: .; CDR3: CASIPSGTSTDTQYF
J: TRBJ2-5; V: TRBV29-1; size: .; CDR3: CSVRNQETQYF
J: TRBJ1-2; V: TRBV10-3; size: .; CDR3: CAISDQQDGNYGYTF
J: TRBJ1-1; V: TRBV27; size: .; CDR3: CASSMDRENTEAFF
J: TRBJ2-1; V: TRBV2; size: .; CDR3: CASREEAGVTRNEQFF
J: TRBJ1-1; V: TRBV6-5; size: .; CDR3: CASSYNRGQNTEAFF
J: TRBJ1-1; V: TRBV29-1; size: .; CDR3: CSVVVRGWSTEAFF
J: TRBJ2-1; V: TRBV28; size: once; CDR3: CASSLPRTSGSGQFF
J: TRBJ2-3; V: TRBV20-1; size: .; CDR3: CSASSGSANTQYF
J: TRBJ2-1; V: TRBV24-1; size: .; CDR3: CATSDSTLISYNEQFF
J: TRBJ2-6; V: TRBV6-6; size: .; CDR3: CASSPRAGTGPGANVLTF
J: TRBJ1-5; V: TRBV28; size: .; CDR3: CASSALFLGRRNQPQHF
J: TRBJ1-1; V: TRBV28; size: .; CDR3: CASSLIGAQGKAFF
J: TRBJ1-3; V: TRBV7-8; size: .; CDR3: CASSLFSGSGSGNTIYF
J: TRBJ1-5; V: TRBV7-9; size: .; CDR3: CASSLGGQGSNQPQHF
J: TRBJ2-1; V: TRBV7-2; size: once; CDR3: CASSLDIGDYEQFF
J: TRBJ2-7; V: TRBV15; size: .; CDR3: CATSRDGAAGQQYF
J: TRBJ1-2; V: TRBV19; size: .; CDR3: CASSMVADYGYTF
J: TRBJ1-3; V: TRBV7-7; size: .; CDR3: CASSTDRGDGNTIYF
J: TRBJ1-5; V: TRBV19; size: .; CDR3: CASSGTGGSVGQPQHF
J: TRBJ2-3; V: TRBV12-3/TRBV12-4; size: .; CDR3: CASSFSVTQYF
J: TRBJ2-1; V: TRBV5-1; size: once; CDR3: CASSLDRDEQFF
J: TRBJ1-2; V: TRBV5-1; size: many; CDR3: CASSPRDRNYGYTF
J: TRBJ2-1; V: TRBV7-3; size: .; CDR3: CASSFPGQDGNEQFF
J: TRBJ2-1; V: TRBV18; size: .; CDR3: CASSPPGSGPYNEQFF
J: TRBJ1-5; V: TRBV18; size: .; CDR3: CASSPEGQANQPQHF
J: TRBJ2-7; V: TRBV15; size: .; CDR3: CATSRDTGWQLSSYEQYF
J: TRBJ2-3; V: TRBV29-1; size: .; CDR3: CRLQIAGGSTDTQYF
J: TRBJ2-5; V: TRBV5-6; size: .; CDR3: CASSLEVQRDEETQYF
J: TRBJ2-7; V: TRBV9; size: .; CDR3: CASSVNSGTSVYEQYF
J: TRBJ1-2; V: TRBV10-3; size: .; CDR3: CAISEPTGTGGNGYTF
J: TRBJ1-2; V: TRBV6-1; size: .; CDR3: CASSEDREGYGYTF
J: TRBJ1-2; V: TRBV16; size: .; CDR3: CASSPQGEPSVYGYTF
J: TRBJ2-5; V: TRBV7-6; size: .; CDR3: CASSPPGTSGFRSQYF
J: TRBJ2-3; V: TRBV19; size: .; CDR3: CASSMQDTPTQYF
J: TRBJ2-3; V: TRBV7-9; size: .; CDR3: CASSPARTGVVDTQYF
J: TRBJ1-1; V: TRBV10-2; size: .; CDR3: CASGGPGGKDTEAFF
J: TRBJ1-6; V: TRBV11-2; size: .; CDR3: CASSLTLRGGSPLHF
J: TRBJ2-2; V: TRBV7-6; size: .; CDR3: CASSLALAGNTGELFF
J: TRBJ1-2; V: TRBV12-3/TRBV12-4; size: .; CDR3: CASSPRGQTGYTF
J: TRBJ2-7; V: TRBV28; size: .; CDR3: CASKPTSGREEQYF
J: TRBJ2-3; V: TRBV25-1; size: .; CDR3: CASSEWGGDTQYF
J: TRBJ2-3; V: TRBV14; size: .; CDR3: CASSHVRARTDTQYF
J: TRBJ1-4; V: TRBV5-1; size: .; CDR3: CASRASLGTNEKLFF
J: TRBJ2-2; V: TRBV4-3; size: .; CDR3: CASSRPRGQGAGELFF
J: TRBJ2-5; V: TRBV7-9; size: .; CDR3: CASSLQAGVQETQYF
J: TRBJ2-1; V: TRBV19; size: .; CDR3: CASSISGSGNNEQFF
J: TRBJ2-5; V: TRBV4-1; size: .; CDR3: CASSQDWGDRSETQYF
J: TRBJ2-7; V: TRBV5-4; size: .; CDR3: CASSVQVAGGLVYEQYF